The 21 T cell receptor beta chains below come from one sample, sequenced in a study of beta chain features in type 1 diabetes. Reverse transcribing all isolated RNA meant expressed TCRB transcripts were sequenced. Assay: immunoSEQ multiplex PCR; the TCRdb copy retains only in-frame clones and omits some. The sample holds some 150,000 clones, approximately 9.8% seen once. The material sequenced was central memory CD4+ T cells from blood. These receptors were obtained from a woman aged 40 to 55 in good health.

In this sample, this clone turned up many times. The chain carries TRBV2 and TRBJ2-7; no firm D call. Trimming removed 5 bases at V and 0 bases at J, with 2 bases between. Looked up from germline, CDR1 is SNHLY and CDR2 is FYNNEI. The CDR3 contains 11 residues. The chain's CDR3 is CASSYSYEQYF. The CDR3 DNA sequence: TGTGCCAGCAGTTACTCCTACGAGCAGTACTTC.

The V call is TRBV5-1, the J call TRBJ1-1, with 11 bases aligning to TRBD1. CDR3 length: 16 amino acids. V dropped 4 bases and J dropped 4; count of bases not matched to a gene: 9. From germline, CDR1 is SGHRS and CDR2 YFSETQ. The CDR3 sequence is CASSPGTGGRGTEAFF. For the CDR3, the DNA is TGCGCCAGCAGCCCGGGGACAGGGGGTAGGGGCACTGAAGCTTTCTTT.

This sequence joins TRBV2 and TRBJ2-5, with 11 bases fitting TRBD2. Germline V gene sequence: CDR1 SNHLY, CDR2 FYNNEI. This CDR3 is 13 amino acids long. The ends lost 10 bases at V and 4 bases at J; junction bases unmatched: 5. The CDR3 DNA reads TGTGCCACCAAACTAGCGGGGGCAGAGACCCAGTACTTC. This codes for CATKLAGAETQYF.

The chain recombines TRBV18 with TRBJ1-3, with D uncertain. Germline lookup yields CDR1 KGHSH and CDR2 LQKENI. The V gene lost 1 base and the J gene lost 6 bases, with 10 bases spanning the gap. This CDR3 comprises 14 residues. The CDR3 DNA reads as TGTGCCAGCTCACCACAAGCCGGGGAAAACACCATATATTTT. Its translation: CASSPQAGENTIYF.

This chain uses TRBV4-1 with TRBJ1-1; 9 bases match TRBD1. Germline V gene sequence: CDR1 MGHRA, CDR2 YSYEKL. The CDR3 is 13 residues long. With 9 bases clipped from V and 2 bases from J, the junction kept 4 bases outside the gene matches. The CDR3 here is CASRTGENTEAFF. CDR3 DNA sequence: TGCGCCAGTAGGACAGGGGAAAACACTGAAGCTTTCTTT.

This chain connects TRBV14 to TRBJ1-2, with D uncertain. V lost 0 bases, J lost 6 bases, and 11 bases lay in between. This CDR3 comprises 14 residues. Germline loops: CDR1 SGHDN, CDR2 FVKESK. As DNA, the CDR3 is TGTGCCAGCAGCCAAGAACCGCACAATCATGGCTACACCTTC. Amino acid sequence: CASSQEPHNHGYTF.

This clone was picked up a small number of times. The chain links TRBV5-4 to TRBJ2-6, with TRBD1 matching 7 bases. Germline V gene data show CDR1 as SGHNT and CDR2 as YYREEE (reference sequence). The V and J ends lost 2 bases and 0 bases, in that order; junction bases with no gene match: 5. CDR3 length: 17 residues. The CDR3 loop is CASSFPGQHSGANVLTF. The CDR3 region has the DNA TGTGCCAGCAGCTTCCCGGGACAGCACTCTGGGGCCAACGTCCTGACTTTC.

This clone appeared a few times. The CDR3 DNA follows: TGTGCCAGCAGTTCCCAGGGCACCCACACCTTC. This gives the protein CASSSQGTHTF. The chain couples TRBV6-6 to TRBJ1-2, with D maybe TRBD1 (5 bases). V shed 4 bases and J shed 12 bases, with 12 bases lying between them. Germline values: CDR1 MNHNY, CDR2 SVGAGI (reference sequence). This CDR3 contains 11 residues.

The chain joins TRBV10-3 to TRBJ2-5; D may be TRBD1 (6 bases). Germline lookup yields CDR1 ENHRY and CDR2 SYGVKD. The CDR3 is 13 residues long. The germline V and J ends were trimmed by 3 bases and 1 base, with 6 bases remaining between them. DNA of the CDR3: TGTGCCATCAGTGACAGGGGCCAAGAGACCCAGTACTTC. Protein: CAISDRGQETQYF.

The chain couples TRBV15 to TRBJ1-2; the D gene is possibly TRBD1 (6 bases). Germline V gene sequence: CDR1 LNHNV, CDR2 YYDKDF (reference sequence). V was shortened by 0 bases and J by 3 bases, with 11 bases between the two germline ends. This CDR3 contains 15 residues. This CDR3 reads CATSRDMGADYGYTF. The CDR3 DNA reads as TGTGCCACCAGCAGAGACATGGGGGCGGACTATGGCTACACCTTC.

This chain uses TRBV19 with TRBJ1-1; a possible D gene is TRBD1 (5 bases). CDR1 and CDR2 (germline): LNHDA, SQIVND (reference sequence). This CDR3 region has 13 residues. The V end was cut by 4 bases, the J end by 4 bases, with 10 bases between. CDR3 coding DNA: TGTGCCAGTAGTAGGGCAGGGTCCACTGAAGCTTTCTTT. This encodes CASSRAGSTEAFF.

The V and J genes are TRBV6-1 and TRBJ1-2; perhaps TRBD1 as D (5 bases). Trimming removed 1 base at V and 2 bases at J, with 14 bases between. The CDR3 is made up of 16 amino acids. Germline values: CDR1 MNHNS, CDR2 SASEGT. The CDR3 protein is CASSEEVQAENYGYTF. CDR3 DNA: TGTGCCAGCAGTGAAGAGGTACAGGCGGAGAACTATGGCTACACCTTC.

This chain links TRBV7-2 with TRBJ2-5; 11 positions agree with TRBD1. V lost 5 bases and J lost 5; bases outside the gene matches: 7. Looked up from germline, CDR1 is SGHTA and CDR2 is FQGNSA. This CDR3 spans 15 amino acids. CDR3 DNA: TGTGCCAGCAGCATGGACAGGGGGCACGGGGAGACCCAGTACTTC. Translated: CASSMDRGHGETQYF.

The V gene is TRBV18, the J gene TRBJ1-3; the match to TRBD1 covers 10 bases. The CDR3 length is 18 residues. Trimming removed 3 bases from V and 9 bases from J; junction bases left unmatched: 17. CDR1 is KGHSH, CDR2 LQKENI, per germline. CDR3 bases: TGTGCCAGCTCACCGCGGGGACAGGGGTCCTCCTCGGGTGGCACCATATATTTT. Protein product: CASSPRGQGSSSGGTIYF. Combining the CDR3 with reference TRBV18 and TRBJ1-3 gives the whole variable domain NAGVMQNPRHLVRRRGQEARLRCSPMKGHSHVYWYRQLPEEGLKFMVYLQKENIIDESGMPKERFSAEFPKEGPSILRIQQVVRGDSAAYFCASSPRGQGSSSGGTIYFGEGSWLTVV.

V is TRBV19 and J is TRBJ2-5, with 11 bases aligning to TRBD1. The CDR3 has 20 amino acids. Germline assignment: CDR1 LNHDA and CDR2 SQIVND (reference sequence). V lost 0 bases and J lost 5; bases outside the gene matches: 17. Here the CDR3 reads CASSIDLPWAGTGGLETQYF. The CDR3 DNA reads as TGTGCCAGTAGTATAGACCTACCCTGGGCCGGGACAGGGGGTTTGGAGACCCAGTACTTC. Drawing the rest from reference TRBV19 and TRBJ2-5, the complete variable domain is DGGITQSPKYLFRKEGQNVTLSCEQNLNHDAMYWYRQDPGQGLRLIYYSQIVNDFQKGDIAEGYSVSREKKESFPLTVTSAQKNPTAFYLCASSIDLPWAGTGGLETQYFGPGTRLLVL.

The rearrangement links TRBV5-8 to TRBJ2-5, with TRBD2 matching over 8 bases. V was pared by 7 bases and J by 4 bases, with 3 bases of the junction left unmatched. The CDR3 is 12 amino acids. The germline V gene has CDR1 SGHTS and CDR2 YDEGEE. This CDR3 reads CASGTSGETQYF. In nucleotides, the CDR3 is TGTGCCAGCGGAACTAGCGGAGAGACCCAGTACTTC.

The chain uses TRBV28 and TRBJ1-2; a possible D gene is TRBD1 (6 bases). Deletions cut 9 bases from V and 4 bases from J, with 12 bases between. Germline CDR1 MDHEN, CDR2 SYDVKM. The CDR3 consists of 12 residues. CDR3 loop: CASKGQFYGYTF. CDR3 DNA: TGTGCCAGTAAAGGACAGTTCTATGGCTACACCTTC.

This chain joins TRBV7-2 and TRBJ1-2; D perhaps matches TRBD1 (5 bases). Germline CDR1 SGHTA, CDR2 FQGNSA. The CDR3 length is 14 residues. Trimming removed 3 bases at V and 3 bases at J, with 11 bases between. The CDR3 spells CASSFLQGDYGYTF. The CDR3 DNA reads TGTGCCAGCAGCTTTTTGCAGGGTGACTATGGCTACACCTTC.

This chain connects TRBV19 to TRBJ2-7; D remains unclear. V was pared by 6 bases and J by 0 bases, with 12 bases between. CDR3 length: 14 amino acids. Germline CDR1 reads LNHDA; CDR2 reads SQIVND (reference sequence). The CDR3 DNA sequence: TGTGCCAGTAGACGGGTCGGAAGCTCCTACGAGCAGTACTTC. It yields the protein CASRRVGSSYEQYF.

The chain couples TRBV21-1 to TRBJ2-7; the D call of TRBD2 is as the table states it, not checked on the DNA. TRBV21-1 is a documented pseudogene. The CDR3 extends over 15 amino acids. CDR3 bases: TGTGCCAGCAGCGCTAGCGGGGGGTTCTCCTACGAGCAGTACTTC. This translates into CASSASGGFSYEQYF.

The chain couples TRBV19 to TRBJ2-2, with TRBD2 identical over 8 bases. The V gene's germline CDR1 is LNHDA and CDR2 SQIVND (reference sequence). This CDR3 is built from 15 residues. V dropped 6 bases and J dropped 6; count of bases not matched to a gene: 9. The CDR3 DNA reads TGTGCCAGTAGCCTTTACGGGGGGGGAGCCGGGGAGCTGTTTTTT. This translates into CASSLYGGGAGELFF.